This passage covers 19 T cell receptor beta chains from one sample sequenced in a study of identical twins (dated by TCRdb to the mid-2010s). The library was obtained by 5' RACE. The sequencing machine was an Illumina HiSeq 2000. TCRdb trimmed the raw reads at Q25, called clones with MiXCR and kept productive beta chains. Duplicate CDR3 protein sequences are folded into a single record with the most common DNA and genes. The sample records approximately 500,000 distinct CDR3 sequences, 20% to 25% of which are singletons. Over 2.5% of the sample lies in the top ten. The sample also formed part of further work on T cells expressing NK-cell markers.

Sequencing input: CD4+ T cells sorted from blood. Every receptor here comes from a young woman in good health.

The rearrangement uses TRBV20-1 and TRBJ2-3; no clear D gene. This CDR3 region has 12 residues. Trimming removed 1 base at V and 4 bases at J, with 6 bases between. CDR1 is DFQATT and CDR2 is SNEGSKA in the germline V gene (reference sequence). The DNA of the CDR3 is TGCAGTGCTAGAGCCCCCCCAGATACGCAGTATTTT. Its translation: CSARAPPDTQYF.

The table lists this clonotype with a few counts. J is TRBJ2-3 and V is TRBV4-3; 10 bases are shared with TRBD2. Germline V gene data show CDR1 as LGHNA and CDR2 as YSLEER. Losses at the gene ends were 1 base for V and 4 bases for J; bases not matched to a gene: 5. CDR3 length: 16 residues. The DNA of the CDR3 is TGCGCCAGCAGCCAAGCTAGCGGGAGTGTGCCAGATACGCAGTATTTT. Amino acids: CASSQASGSVPDTQYF.

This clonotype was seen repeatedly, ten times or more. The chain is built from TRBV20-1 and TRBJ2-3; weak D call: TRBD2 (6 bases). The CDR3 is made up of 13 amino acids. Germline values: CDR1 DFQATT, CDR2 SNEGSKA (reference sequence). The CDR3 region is CSLYGTGTDTQYF. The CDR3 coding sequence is TGCAGCCTCTATGGGACTGGCACAGATACGCAGTATTTT.

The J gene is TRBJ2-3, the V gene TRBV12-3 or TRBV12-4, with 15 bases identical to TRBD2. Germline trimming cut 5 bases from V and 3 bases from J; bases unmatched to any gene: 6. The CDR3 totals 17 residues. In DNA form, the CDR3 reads TGTGCCAGCAGTCCGCGGACTAGCGGGAGGGGTACAGATACGCAGTATTTT. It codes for CASSPRTSGRGTDTQYF.

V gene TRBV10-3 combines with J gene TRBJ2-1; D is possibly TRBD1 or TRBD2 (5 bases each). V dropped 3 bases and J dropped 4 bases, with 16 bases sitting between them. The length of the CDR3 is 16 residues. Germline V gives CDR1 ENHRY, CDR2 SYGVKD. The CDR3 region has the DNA TGTGCCATCAGTGACCCTGGGGGTCGAGGGTACAATGAGCAGTTCTTC. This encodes CAISDPGGRGYNEQFF.

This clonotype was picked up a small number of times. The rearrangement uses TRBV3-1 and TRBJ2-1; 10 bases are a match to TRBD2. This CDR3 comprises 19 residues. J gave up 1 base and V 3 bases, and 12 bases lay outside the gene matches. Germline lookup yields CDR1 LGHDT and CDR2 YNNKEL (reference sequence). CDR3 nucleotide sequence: TGTGCCAGCAGCCACGGACTAGCGGCTTCCCGAGCGTCCTACAATGAGCAGTTCTTC. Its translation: CASSHGLAASRASYNEQFF.

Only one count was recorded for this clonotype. The CDR3, as DNA: TGCAGTGCTAGCCGGACCCCCACTTACACCTTC. Protein product: CSASRTPTYTF. V and J are TRBV20-1 and TRBJ1-2; D not certain. Trimming shortened V by 3 bases and J by 11 bases, and 13 bases separated the two germline ends. Germline loops: CDR1 DFQATT, CDR2 SNEGSKA (reference sequence). The CDR3 runs 11 residues.

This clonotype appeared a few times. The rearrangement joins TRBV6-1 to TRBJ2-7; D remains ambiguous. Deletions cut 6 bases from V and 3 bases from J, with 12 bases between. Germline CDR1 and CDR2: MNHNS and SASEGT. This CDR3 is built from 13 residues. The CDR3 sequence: CASSRWVSYEQYF. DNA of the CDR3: TGTGCCAGCAGCCGATGGGTCAGCTACGAGCAGTACTTC.

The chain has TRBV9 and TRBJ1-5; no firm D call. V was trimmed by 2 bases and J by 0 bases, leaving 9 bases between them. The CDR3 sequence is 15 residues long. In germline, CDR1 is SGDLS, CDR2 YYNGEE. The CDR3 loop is CASSVGVDSNQPQHF. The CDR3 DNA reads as TGTGCCAGCAGCGTCGGGGTCGATAGCAATCAGCCCCAGCATTTT.

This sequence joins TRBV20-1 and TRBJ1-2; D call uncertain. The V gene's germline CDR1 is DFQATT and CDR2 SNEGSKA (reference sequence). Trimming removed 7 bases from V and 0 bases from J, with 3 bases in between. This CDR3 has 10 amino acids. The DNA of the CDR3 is TGCAGTGGTGCTAACTATGGCTACACCTTC. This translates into CSGANYGYTF.

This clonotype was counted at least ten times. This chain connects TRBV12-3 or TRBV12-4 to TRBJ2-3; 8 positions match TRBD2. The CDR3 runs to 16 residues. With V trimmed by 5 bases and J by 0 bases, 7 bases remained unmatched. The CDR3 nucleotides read TGTGCCAGCAGTGTGCGGGAGGTTGCTAGCACAGATACGCAGTATTTT. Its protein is CASSVREVASTDTQYF.

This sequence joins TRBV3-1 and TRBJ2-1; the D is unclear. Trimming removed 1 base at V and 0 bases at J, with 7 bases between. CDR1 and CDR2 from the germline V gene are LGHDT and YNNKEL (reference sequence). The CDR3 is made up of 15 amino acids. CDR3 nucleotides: TGTGCCAGCAGCCAAGTTAGGGCCTCCTACAATGAGCAGTTCTTC. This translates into CASSQVRASYNEQFF.

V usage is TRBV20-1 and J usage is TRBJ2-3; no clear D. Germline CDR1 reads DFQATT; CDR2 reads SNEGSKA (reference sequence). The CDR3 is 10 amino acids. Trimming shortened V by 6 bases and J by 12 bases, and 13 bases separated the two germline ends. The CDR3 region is CSASNSIQYF. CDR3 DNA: TGCAGTGCCTCCAACAGTATACAGTATTTT.

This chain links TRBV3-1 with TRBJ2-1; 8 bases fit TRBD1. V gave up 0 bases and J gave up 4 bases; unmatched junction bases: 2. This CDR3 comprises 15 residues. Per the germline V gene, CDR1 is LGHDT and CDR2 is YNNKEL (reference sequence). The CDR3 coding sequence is TGTGCCAGCAGCCAAGAAGACAGGGGATACAATGAGCAGTTCTTC. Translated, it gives CASSQEDRGYNEQFF.

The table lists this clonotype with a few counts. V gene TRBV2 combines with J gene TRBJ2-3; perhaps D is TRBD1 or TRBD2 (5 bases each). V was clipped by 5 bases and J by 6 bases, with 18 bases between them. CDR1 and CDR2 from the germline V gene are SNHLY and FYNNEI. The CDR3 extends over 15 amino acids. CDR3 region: CASSKRGPPGDTQYF. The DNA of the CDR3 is TGTGCCAGCAGTAAACGGGGACCCCCGGGGGATACGCAGTATTTT. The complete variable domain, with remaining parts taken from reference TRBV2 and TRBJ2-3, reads EPEVTQTPSHQVTQMGQEVILRCVPISNHLYFYWYRQILGQKVEFLVSFYNNEISEKSEIFDDQFSVERPDGSNFTLKIRSTKLEDSAMYFCASSKRGPPGDTQYFGPGTRLTVL.

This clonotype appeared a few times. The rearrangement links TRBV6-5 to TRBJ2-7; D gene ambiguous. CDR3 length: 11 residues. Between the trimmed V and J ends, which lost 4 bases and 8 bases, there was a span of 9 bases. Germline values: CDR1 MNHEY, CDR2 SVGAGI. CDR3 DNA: TGTGCCAGCAGTTCCACGACGCAGCAGTACTTC. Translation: CASSSTTQQYF.

DNA for the CDR3: TGTGCCAGCTCACCAAGGTCCCAGCGGGGGGCACGTATAAGCATTCAGTACTTC. Its translation is CASSPRSQRGARISIQYF. The chain uses TRBV18 and TRBJ2-4; 9 nucleotides agree with TRBD2. The length of the CDR3 is 18 residues. Germline V gene sequence: CDR1 KGHSH, CDR2 LQKENI. With V trimmed by 2 bases and J by 9 bases, 17 bases remained unmatched. The whole variable domain, filled in from reference TRBV18 and TRBJ2-4, reads NAGVMQNPRHLVRRRGQEARLRCSPMKGHSHVYWYRQLPEEGLKFMVYLQKENIIDESGMPKERFSAEFPKEGPSILRIQQVVRGDSAAYFCASSPRSQRGARISIQYFGAGTRLSVL.

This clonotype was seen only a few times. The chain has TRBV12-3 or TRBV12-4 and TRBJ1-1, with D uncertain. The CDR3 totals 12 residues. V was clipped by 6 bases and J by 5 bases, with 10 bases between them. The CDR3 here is CASRKGGTEAFF. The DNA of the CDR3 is TGTGCCAGCAGGAAGGGTGGAACTGAAGCTTTCTTT.

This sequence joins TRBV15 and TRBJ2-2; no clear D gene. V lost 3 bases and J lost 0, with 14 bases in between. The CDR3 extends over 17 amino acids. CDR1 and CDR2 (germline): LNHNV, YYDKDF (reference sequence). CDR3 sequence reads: CATSSDLNHANTGELFF. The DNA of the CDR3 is TGTGCCACCAGCAGTGACCTGAACCACGCGAACACCGGGGAGCTGTTTTTT.